The rows below give T cell receptor beta chains drawn from one sample of a study of blood T cell repertoires in COVID-19. Assay used: immunoSEQ multiplex PCR; TCRdb lists only in-frame clones, some missing. The top ten clones hold roughly 9% of a sample with roughly 150,000 clones, around 80% of them seen once. The sample taken for sequencing was peripheral blood. Source of these receptors: a woman of 80 years or more with active or convalescent COVID-19. Both conserved end residues are part of each CDR3. The order of the fields is clone size, J gene, V gene, D gene, CDR3 protein, CDR3 DNA. D genes are given only for firm matches. Clone size is not always given. Where it is, it says once, few, many or a class for expanded clones.

once | TRBJ1-4 | TRBV9 | . | CASSVATAGKLFF | TGTGCCAGCAGCGTAGCGACAGCGGGGAAACTGTTTTTT
. | TRBJ2-2 | TRBV18 | . | CASTWGTGTGELFF | TGTGCCAGCACCTGGGGAACAGGCACCGGGGAGCTGTTTTTT
few | TRBJ1-6 | TRBV5-4 | TRBD1 | CASSSNRGQNSPLHF | TGTGCCAGCAGCTCCAACAGGGGGCAAAATTCACCCCTCCACTTT
. | TRBJ1-2 | TRBV11-3 | TRBD1 | CASSPGDRHGYTF | TGTGCCAGCAGCCCGGGGGACAGGCATGGCTACACCTTC
. | TRBJ2-3 | TRBV5-1 | TRBD1 | CASSLLGRGMGDTQYF | TGCGCCAGCAGCCTGCTGGGCAGGGGGATGGGAGATACGCAGTATTTT
. | TRBJ2-1 | TRBV7-2 | . | CASSLAEGPYNEQFF | TGTGCCAGCAGCTTAGCGGAGGGTCCCTACAATGAGCAGTTCTTC
. | TRBJ1-2 | TRBV7-2 | . | CASSLTHTVNYGYTF | TGTGCCAGCAGCTTGACACACACAGTCAACTATGGCTACACCTTC
. | TRBJ1-1 | TRBV6-5 | . | CASSPTGKNTEAFF | TGTGCCAGCAGCCCAACAGGGAAGAACACTGAAGCTTTCTTT
. | TRBJ1-1 | TRBV4-3 | . | CASSGASNTEAFF | TGCGCCAGCAGCGGGGCATCGAACACTGAAGCTTTCTTT
. | TRBJ2-5 | TRBV19 | . | CASSSRVREKTQYF | TGTGCCAGTAGTAGCCGGGTCAGGGAAAAGACCCAGTACTTC
. | TRBJ1-2 | TRBV7-2 | . | CASSFGSQDGYTF | TGTGCCAGCAGCTTTGGGTCCCAGGATGGCTACACCTTC
. | TRBJ1-6 | TRBV7-2 | TRBD1 | CASRGGQGENSPLHF | TGTGCCAGCAGAGGGGGACAGGGGGAGAATTCACCCCTCCACTTT
. | TRBJ2-7 | TRBV18 | . | CASSSQGEQYF | TGTGCCAGCTCGTCACAGGGAGAGCAGTACTTC
. | TRBJ1-2 | TRBV1 | . | CTSSQDQYRGAPSFYGYTF | TGCACCAGCAGCCAAGATCAGTACAGGGGGGCTCCTTCCTTCTATGGCTACACCTTC
. | TRBJ1-1 | TRBV12-3/TRBV12-4 | . | CASSLVRYEAFF | TGTGCCAGCAGTTTAGTACGCTATGAAGCTTTCTTT
. | TRBJ2-7 | TRBV6-5 | TRBD2 | CASSSWTSGSYEQYF | TGTGCCAGCAGTTCCTGGACTAGCGGCTCCTACGAGCAGTACTTC
. | TRBJ1-2 | TRBV10-3 | TRBD1 | CAISGDRFGYTF | TGTGCCATCAGTGGGGACAGGTTTGGCTACACCTTC
. | TRBJ1-5 | TRBV5-1 | TRBD1 | CASSSPGDRFNQPQHF | TGCGCCAGCAGCTCCCCCGGGGACAGGTTCAATCAGCCCCAGCATTTT
few | TRBJ1-1 | TRBV3-1/TRBV3-2 | . | CASSQWGGARTEAFF | TGTGCCAGCAGCCAATGGGGGGGCGCGAGGACTGAAGCTTTCTTT
. | TRBJ2-7 | TRBV6-5 | . | CASSLRGEQYF | TGTGCCAGCAGTCTCAGGGGCGAGCAGTACTTC
. | TRBJ1-6 | TRBV25-1 | . | CASRGGNSPLHF | TGTGCCAGTCGGGGGGGTAATTCACCCCTCCACTTT
once | TRBJ1-1 | TRBV5-1 | TRBD1 | CASSGRQGATNTEAFF | TGCGCCAGCAGCGGGCGCCAGGGGGCGACGAACACTGAAGCTTTCTTT
. | TRBJ1-2 | TRBV18 | . | CASVGRENYGYTF | TGTGCCAGCGTGGGACGGGAGAACTATGGCTACACCTTC
. | TRBJ2-2 | TRBV6-2/TRBV6-3 | TRBD2 | CASSSPPRGGNTGELFF | TGTGCCAGCAGTTCCCCCCCGCGCGGGGGGAACACCGGGGAGCTGTTTTTT
. | TRBJ1-2 | TRBV19 | . | CASSIGRGGGYTF | TGTGCCAGTAGTATAGGCAGGGGCGGCGGCTACACCTTC
once | TRBJ1-6 | TRBV7-8 | . | CASSPRGGSSPLHF | TGTGCCAGCAGCCCCCGGGGCGGGAGTTCACCCCTCCACTTT
. | TRBJ1-2 | TRBV27 | . | CASSLSRRSGGYTF | TGTGCCAGCAGTTTATCAAGGCGCTCGGGGGGCTACACCTTC
few | TRBJ1-2 | TRBV5-1 | TRBD1 | CASSLAGGLANYGYTF | TGCGCCAGCAGCTTGGCAGGGGGTTTAGCTAACTATGGCTACACCTTC
few | TRBJ1-6 | TRBV9 | . | CASSVGGDGSYNSPLHF | TGTGCCAGCAGCGTAGGGGGGGATGGAAGCTATAATTCACCCCTCCACTTT
. | TRBJ1-1 | TRBV7-9 | . | CASSRRGGENTEAFF | TGTGCCAGCAGCCGACGAGGGGGAGAGAACACTGAAGCTTTCTTT
. | TRBJ1-1 | TRBV6-5 | TRBD1 | CASGIQGALNTEAFF | TGTGCCAGCGGTATACAGGGGGCTTTGAACACTGAAGCTTTCTTT
few | TRBJ2-1 | TRBV7-2 | . | CASSPPGTLTPYNEQFF | TGTGCCAGCAGCCCGCCCGGGACACTAACCCCCTACAATGAGCAGTTCTTC
. | TRBJ1-2 | TRBV3-1/TRBV3-2 | . | CASSHWGKSTDGYTF | TGTGCCAGCAGCCATTGGGGCAAATCGACAGATGGCTACACCTTC
. | TRBJ1-2 | TRBV27 | . | CASRLETGSNYGYTF | TGTGCCAGCAGACTTGAGACAGGATCTAACTATGGCTACACCTTC
once | TRBJ2-7 | TRBV13 | . | CASSNRDSSTYEQYF | TGTGCCAGCAGCAACCGGGACTCGTCGACCTACGAGCAGTACTTC
. | TRBJ1-6 | TRBV6-5 | . | CASSQYRASPLHF | TGTGCCAGCAGTCAGTACAGGGCTTCACCCCTCCACTTT
few | TRBJ2-3 | TRBV4-3 | . | CASSQASDTQYF | TGCGCCAGCAGCCAAGCATCAGATACGCAGTATTTT
. | TRBJ2-1 | TRBV6-2/TRBV6-3 | TRBD2 | CASSYPGGISGRNEQFF | TGTGCCAGCAGTTACCCGGGAGGAATTAGCGGGAGAAATGAGCAGTTCTTC
once | TRBJ2-5 | TRBV7-9 | TRBD1 | CASSSGTGGETQYF | TGTGCCAGCAGCTCCGGGACAGGAGGTGAGACCCAGTACTTC
. | TRBJ2-2 | TRBV7-9 | TRBD1 | CASSFLSGQTPGELFF | TGTGCCAGCAGCTTCTTATCGGGACAGACTCCTGGGGAGCTGTTTTTT
. | TRBJ1-3 | TRBV14 | . | CASSQVGGNTIYF | TGTGCCAGCAGCCAAGTCGGGGGAAACACCATATATTTT
. | TRBJ1-4 | TRBV12-3/TRBV12-4 | . | CASTGINEKLFF | TGTGCCAGCACAGGGATTAATGAAAAACTGTTTTTT
. | TRBJ2-2 | TRBV28 | TRBD1 | CASSPTGTRTGELFF | TGTGCCAGCAGTCCGACAGGGACGAGAACCGGGGAGCTGTTTTTT
. | TRBJ1-3 | TRBV4-1 | . | CASSQDGGNSGNTIYF | TGCGCCAGCAGCCAAGACGGGGGGAACTCTGGAAACACCATATATTTT
. | TRBJ2-7 | TRBV3-1/TRBV3-2 | TRBD1 | CASSFGTVAYEQYF | TGTGCCAGCAGTTTTGGGACAGTTGCCTACGAGCAGTACTTC
. | TRBJ1-1 | TRBV25-1 | . | CASSEGDRNTEAFF | TGTGCCAGCAGTGAGGGCGACAGGAACACTGAAGCTTTCTTT
. | TRBJ2-2 | TRBV11-3 | TRBD1 | CASSTGGTGDTGELFF | TGTGCCAGCAGCACAGGGGGGACAGGGGACACCGGGGAGCTGTTTTTT
. | TRBJ2-3 | TRBV5-1 | TRBD2 | CASSFSSGSTDTQYF | TGCGCCAGCAGCTTCTCTAGCGGGAGCACAGATACGCAGTATTTT